This T cell receptor (beta chain) was obtained from a study of blood T cell repertoires in COVID-19. Germline V gene lookup returns CDR1 PRHDT and CDR2 FYEKMQ (reference sequence). This CDR3 contains 14 residues. Trimming at V came to 5 bases and at J to 7 bases, leaving 10 bases not matched to a gene. Produced via immunoSEQ multiplex PCR; TCRdb's table is partial and in-frame only. The sample has about 100,000 clones, 65% to 90% seen once. Sample: PBMCs or T cells enriched from blood (not recorded which). The chain uses TRBV13 and TRBJ2-7; 8 nucleotides align to TRBD1. This receptor was identified in a woman between 50 and 59 years old who had recovered from COVID-19. This CDR3 reads CASSPGGAGSEQYF. The CDR3 coding sequence is TGTGCCAGCAGCCCAGGGGGCGCGGGTTCTGAGCAGTACTTC.